This TCR beta chain originates from a study of metastatic and nonmetastatic thyroid tumors. The table lists this clone with many counts. Not a single patient had been given any form of treatment at any point before undergoing thyroid surgery. TCRdb redid the clone calls on the PCR reads using MiXCR. This sample carries approximately 74,000 clones, 13% to 15% of them seen once, and the ten largest clones take more than 6.5%. The specimen sequenced was blood. This TCR was sampled from a male donor with papillary thyroid cancer or a benign thyroid nodule (not recorded which). Some clones in this sample may be carry-over from other donors' samples.

Here the CDR3 DNA reads TGTGCCAGCAGCGTTGGACAGGGTTTCAATGAGCAGTTCTTC. Encoded protein: CASSVGQGFNEQFF. This chain links TRBV9 with TRBJ2-1; 8 bases fit TRBD1. V shed 2 bases and J 6 bases; nucleotides not matched to a gene: 4. This CDR3 has 14 residues. Germline loops: CDR1 SGDLS, CDR2 YYNGEE.